This T cell receptor (beta chain) was retrieved from a study of cytomegalovirus exposure and HLA in healthy donors (dated 2017 in TCRdb). About the full investigation: In an earlier analysis of under 750 of the donors, roughly 300 Gb of sequence data and approximately 100 million unique TCR beta sequences from approximately 180 million T cells were reported. About 320 gigabases of sequencing data and tens of millions of unique TCR sequences were included in an early release covering several hundred HLA-typed donors. Of the 300 to 450 genotyped donors, roughly 80% were placed in the genetic ancestry cluster associated with self-reported Caucasian donors. The study aimed to test whether signatures of past pathogen exposure could be identified by cataloging public T cell receptors. The study profiled the T cell repertoires of 500 to 800 subjects by immunosequencing and related them to cytomegalovirus serostatus. In addition to the first cohort of 650 to 800 subjects, a separate validation cohort of approximately 130 different subjects was used. To predict cytomegalovirus infection status, the study brought together high-throughput TCR immunosequencing, statistical association of individual TCRs with disease status, and machine learning. A later analysis re-examined previously published TCR beta repertoires from more than 650 donors and added high-resolution HLA genotyping to investigate patterns of TCR occurrence. Rather than using new phenotypic data, the later analysis identified candidate immune exposures from TCR beta sequences and from how often those sequences occurred across donors. An earlier analysis of several hundred of the donors applied high-throughput TCR beta sequencing to assess whether each TCR beta V gene segment acted as functional or pseudogenic. Donor age, sex, ethnicity and CMV serostatus were collected together with the repertoire data. A later genetic analysis used genome-wide SNP genotypes for 398 of the 666 donors, treating that subset as a discovery cohort. Every discovery cohort repertoire had been produced on one sequencing platform. HLA typing covered class I and class II loci at four-digit resolution. The number of donors typed differed by locus, with about 629-630 for A, B, C, DRB1 and DQB1, 522 for DQA1, under 610 for DPA1, and some 440 for DPB1. Because of strong linkage in the cohort, roughly five DR-DQ haplotypes were treated as single units for association and clustering. Among a few hundred genotyped donors of the cohort, an average of 235,054 unique TCR beta nucleotide sequences were sequenced per donor, approximately 20% of them non-productive.

The protocol used for the library was the immunoSEQ multiplex PCR assay. For the multiplex PCR, a mixture combining 60 forward primers for TCR Vbeta segments and 13 reverse primers for TCR Jbeta segments was used. The CDR3 region of rearranged TCR beta genes was amplified from genomic DNA with a multiplex PCR assay. The Illumina HiSeq System was used to sequence the amplified TCR beta libraries as 87-base-pair reads. As for how the authors treated the data: A later analysis counted approximately 84 million unique TCR beta chains across the 700 or so repertoires, and roughly 9.9 million of these chains were shared by at least two donors. To remove PCR and sequencing errors, raw reads were error-corrected and collapsed into unique sequences using a nearest-neighbor algorithm that merged closely related sequences. Alignment of CDR3 sequences to IMGT reference sequences was used to assign V, D and J gene segments. For a sequence to be retained, a match of at least six nucleotides was required to both a V gene segment and a J gene segment. A rearrangement was called productive if the CDR3 had no stop codons and remained in frame with V and J, and every other rearrangement was called non-productive. Following IMGT convention, CDR3 was defined as the stretch from the second conserved V-encoded cysteine to the conserved J-encoded phenylalanine. Sequences without an unambiguous match to a single V gene segment were excluded from the earlier analysis of about 630 of the donors. In an earlier analysis of 587 of the donors, V segments were called functional above 56.7% productive rearrangements and were called segregating when the between-donor standard deviation exceeded 5%. To diagnose cytomegalovirus status from the catalog of TCR beta chain sequences, a statistical classification framework was built. A later analysis assigned V and J genes by comparing TCR nucleotide sequences with IMGT/GENE-DB human TR gene sequences. The TCRdist pipeline was used in a later analysis to assign CDR3 sequences and most-parsimonious VDJ recombination scenarios. A later analysis defined each TCR beta chain by its CDR3 amino acid sequence plus V-gene family, and excluded reads lacking a unique V-gene family. To address suspected cross-contamination and a sequencing artifact, a later analysis removed around 600 highly shared, low-generation-probability nucleotide sequences. A later analysis calculated a clonal expansion index for each public chain from normalized within-repertoire ranks of inferred template counts. A later analysis computed generation probabilities with a VDJ recombination model fitted to out-of-frame rearrangements, and checked the results against IGoR. A later analysis scored TCR-TCR, TCR-HLA and TCR-CMV co-occurrence with hypergeometric tests, applying a repertoire-size bias correction to TCR pairs. In a later analysis, false discovery rates were estimated by permuting HLA or CMV assignments 20 times. A later analysis grouped co-occurring TCRs with DBSCAN, adding TCRdist sequence similarity when clustering within HLA-allele-positive subsets. Co-occurrence clustering excluded repertoires with fewer than 30,000 or more than 120,000 public chains, plus five with anomalous nucleotide sharing. The table comes from immuneACCESS by way of TCRdb, which keeps in-frame sequences with V and J called. Part of the clones is missing from these tables; in studies checked, under half for an unresolved V gene and the rest for unknown reasons. D and trimming come from the DNA, and the V and J calls and clone size come from that table. The sample includes 150,000 to 200,000 clones, with about 87% observed a single time. The ten biggest clones cover approximately 1.9% of the sample.

The cohort was made up of under 800 healthy bone marrow donors. All cohort members were sampled while nominally healthy, although unrecorded immune exposures were likely present. The donor tested CMV seronegative, placing the donor among the 350 to 400 seronegative members of the cohort. Every donor gave a peripheral blood sample, and the peripheral blood mononuclear cells from that sample were used for TCR beta sequencing. Genomic DNA extraction from the blood cell samples was performed with the Qiagen DNeasy Blood Extraction Kit. Spanning cysteine to phenylalanine, the CDR3 consists of 13 amino acids. Of the read, only the CDR3 DNA is kept; its 39 bases are in frame from base 1. Taken from the germline V gene (reference sequence), the CDR1 and CDR2 loops are SEHNR and FQNEAQ. V gives up 4 bases and J gives up 2 bases, and the segment between their germline ends measures 8 bases. The full study reports these points: Several of the top co-occurrence clusters appeared to be linked to parvovirus B19, influenza, CMV and Epstein-Barr virus, according to a later analysis. The 87-base-pair reads could not distinguish some IMGT-functional V segments, including TRBV6-2 and TRBV6-3, so those segments were excluded. When HLA alleles, especially DR and DQ, strongly co-occurred, attributing TCR associations to individual alleles was difficult. In vitro tests confirmed that a few of the cytomegalovirus-associated TCR beta chains recognize cytomegalovirus antigens. In a later analysis, HLA-associated TCR beta chains showed more clonal expansion and lower generation probabilities than non-associated chains that were equally common. The earlier analysis of approximately 560 of the donors excluded 15 to 20 rarely observed V segments, including chromosome 9 orphons, because counts were too low. Because some donors lacked HLA typing at each locus, the association tests relied only on the typed subset. A later genetic analysis associated a missense DCLRE1C variant with V-gene and J-gene trimming of TCR beta chains, and an independent cohort replicated the association. A later analysis associated some 17,000 TCR beta sequences with specific HLA alleles at a false discovery rate of 0.05. The presence/absence analyses assumed that sequencing depth was roughly uniform across donors, and that assumption may not be true. The study gave a list of 150 to 200 TCR beta chains associated with cytomegalovirus. In a later analysis, the rate of TCR association differed among HLA loci, with DRB1 alleles having the most associated TCRs and HLA-C alleles having the fewest. A cluster of highly shared sequence variants was judged likely to be a technical artifact of the sequencing pipeline. According to the authors, the approach could potentially be generalized to other disease states and immunological phenotypes. In a later analysis, most CMV-associated TCR beta chains were found to appear HLA-restricted, with HLA associations seemingly driven largely by CMV exposure. Immune exposure information for the cohort was limited to CMV serostatus. In both the original and validation cohorts, the classifier was reported to diagnose cytomegalovirus status with high specificity and sensitivity. While some public TCRs were present in many individuals, most TCR sequences turned up only very rarely across donors. In an earlier analysis of some 500 of the donors, most TCR beta V segments were observed in productive rearrangements about 87% or about 30% of the time, broadly matching IMGT annotations. Correlated functional status among segregating V segments might be attributable to linkage disequilibrium, but an unknown experimental factor could not be ruled out. The cohort was sequenced for TCR beta chains only, and without alpha or paired-chain data the features that could be detected were limited. A further reported finding was that TCR beta sequences accurately predicted the HLA-A and HLA-B alleles for most subjects in the first cohort. According to a later genetic analysis, donors in an Asian-associated ancestry cluster had fewer N-insertions in productive TCRs than the approximately 630-donor mean.

With respect to this clone: This clone's antigen is unknown. One base away there is no much larger clone; base qualities are not given.

The sequencing sample was made of PBMCs. The TCR sequence derives from a woman younger than 35 in good health and CMV-seronegative. The chain joins TRBV7-9 to TRBJ2-5; the D gene cannot be named for sure. The bases read TGTGCCAGCAGCTCTGTGGAGCAAGAGACCCAGTACTTC. Its product reads: CASSSVEQETQYF.